What follows describes a single T cell receptor beta chain. The antigen remains unidentified. Germline V gene sequence: CDR1 MDHEN, CDR2 SYDVKM. The V gene lost 2 bases and the J gene lost 4 bases, with 12 bases spanning the gap. This CDR3 spans 14 amino acids. This record belongs to a study of T-cell reconstitution after alpha-beta-depleted transplantation in children. For TCRbeta, the library was prepared with unique molecular identifiers. Each CDR3 protein is one row after TCRdb ran MiXCR on the PCR reads. The data show approximately 210,000 distinct CDR3 sequences, roughly 18% seen once. General observations from the study: Newly produced T cells mostly provided counts and TCRbeta diversity after one year, as hyperexpanded clones declined. Two months or so post-transplant, alpha-beta T cells reportedly derived from several hundred expanded graft clones. Diversity of TCRbeta at day 60 was high in some patients, arising from surviving recipient T cells and thymic progenitors.

The chain recombines TRBV28 with TRBJ2-7; D call uncertain. This receptor was taken from a male patient aged 2-10 years who had a stem cell transplant for acute lymphoblastic leukemia, so the T cells may come from the graft donor. This material consisted of PBMCs, mostly from graft donor cells, taken 360 days after TCRalphabeta/CD19-depleted stem cell transplant. CDR3 residues: CASSLVDHAYEQYF. The CDR3 DNA reads as TGTGCCAGCAGTTTAGTGGACCACGCATACGAGCAGTACTTC.